This T cell receptor beta chain comes out of a study of T cell changes during pregnancy in multiple sclerosis. Using immunoSEQ multiplex PCR, the repertoire was profiled, and TCRdb retains in-frame clones only, with some absent. The data show about 46,000 clones, 80% to 95% seen once. The CDR3 length is 12 residues. V lost 7 bases to trimming and J lost 1 base, with 7 bases between them. Per the germline V gene, CDR1 is LNHDA and CDR2 is SQIVND (reference sequence). The chain carries TRBV19 and TRBJ1-2, with D unclear. This receptor was taken from a female donor with multiple sclerosis, enrolled in a pregnancy study. The input for sequencing was CD8+ T cells from peripheral blood mononuclear cells, taken in the second trimester of pregnancy. CDR3 residues: CASKTVNYGYTF. The CDR3 nucleotides are TGTGCCAGTAAAACAGTTAACTATGGCTACACCTTC.